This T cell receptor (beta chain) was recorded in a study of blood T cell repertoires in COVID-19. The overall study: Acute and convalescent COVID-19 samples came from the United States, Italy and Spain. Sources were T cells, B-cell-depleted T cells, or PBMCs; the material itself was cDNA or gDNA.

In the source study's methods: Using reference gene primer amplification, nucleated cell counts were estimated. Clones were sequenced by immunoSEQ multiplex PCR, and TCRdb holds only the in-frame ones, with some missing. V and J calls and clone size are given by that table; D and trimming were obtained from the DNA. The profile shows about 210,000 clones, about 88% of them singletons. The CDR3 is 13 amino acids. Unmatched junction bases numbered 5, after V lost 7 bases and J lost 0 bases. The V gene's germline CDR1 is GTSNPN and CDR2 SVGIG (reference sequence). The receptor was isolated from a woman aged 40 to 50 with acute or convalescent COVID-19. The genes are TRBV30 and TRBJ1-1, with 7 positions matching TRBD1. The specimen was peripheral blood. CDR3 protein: CASGTALNTEAFF. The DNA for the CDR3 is TGTGCCTCCGGGACAGCCTTGAACACTGAAGCTTTCTTT.